These T cell receptor beta chains were read from a single sample in a study of vaccination and CD4 T cells after COVID-19. TCRdb reprocessed the PCR reads via MiXCR and lists one record per CDR3 protein. The profile shows fewer than 20,000 distinct CDR3 sequences, about 40% of them singletons. These TCRs' antigens remain unknown. Specimen: cultured CD4+ T cells from blood. These receptors came from a human donor with COVID-19. Each CDR3 is given with its conserved first and last residue. The D gene is left open where the match is weak. The size entry is marked missing in some rows and otherwise reads once, few, many or a size class.

TRBD1 TRBJ1-2 . TRBV11-1 16 CASSLFASGGDYGYTF TGTGCCAGCAGCTTATTCGCGTCAGGGGGTGACTATGGCTACACCTTC
. TRBJ1-1 . TRBV5-8 12 CASNHKNTEAFF TGTGCCAGCAACCATAAAAACACTGAAGCTTTCTTT
TRBD2 TRBJ2-1 . TRBV5-4 14 CASSSGLDYNEQFF TGTGCCAGCAGCTCGGGACTAGACTACAATGAGCAGTTCTTC
. TRBJ1-1 . TRBV14 13 CASSQVRGTEAFF TGTGCCAGCAGCCAAGTGCGGGGTACTGAAGCTTTCTTT
TRBD1 TRBJ2-5 . TRBV5-4 17 CASSLKRAGQGGETQYF TGTGCCAGCAGCTTGAAAAGGGCCGGACAGGGCGGCGAGACCCAGTACTTC
TRBD2 TRBJ2-7 . TRBV7-2 14 CASSLSGGAYEQYF TGTGCCAGCAGCTTAAGCGGGGGGGCCTACGAGCAGTACTTC
. TRBJ2-4 . TRBV6-1 14 CASSEAIGDGIQYF TGTGCCAGCAGTGAAGCTATCGGGGATGGCATTCAGTACTTC
. TRBJ1-2 . TRBV10-2 13 CASSVPTGDGYTF TGCGCCAGCAGTGTACCGACGGGGGATGGCTACACCTTC
. TRBJ2-7 . TRBV2 14 CASSTRGGPYEQYF TGCGCCAGCAGCACGAGGGGTGGGCCCTACGAGCAGTACTTC
. TRBJ1-2 . TRBV5-4 15 CASSLAGANSYGYTF TGTGCCAGCAGCTTGGCGGGGGCGAACAGCTATGGCTACACCTTC
. TRBJ2-1 . TRBV20-1 13 CSASRGGYNEQFF TGCAGTGCATCTAGGGGGGGCTACAATGAGCAGTTCTTC
. TRBJ1-2 . TRBV11-3 12 CASSPHSGGYTF TGTGCCAGCAGCCCTCACTCGGGTGGCTACACCTTC
. TRBJ1-6 few TRBV20-1 14 CSARDIRNNSPLHF TGCAGTGCTAGAGATATACGGAATAATTCACCCCTCCACTTT
TRBD1 TRBJ1-6 few TRBV11-2 15 CASSSGTGFNSPLHF TGTGCCAGCAGCTCGGGGACAGGGTTCAATTCACCCCTCCACTTT
. TRBJ1-6 few TRBV2 15 CASSEVDTGDSPLHF TGTGCCAGCAGTGAAGTCGACACCGGTGATTCACCCCTCCACTTT
TRBD1 TRBJ2-4 . TRBV19 15 CASSVQGALRNIQYF TGTGCCAGTAGTGTACAGGGGGCGCTAAGGAACATTCAGTACTTC
TRBD1 TRBJ2-5 . TRBV6-1 15 CASSRGQGVQETQYF TGTGCCAGCAGTAGGGGGCAGGGGGTCCAAGAGACCCAGTACTTC
. TRBJ1-1 few TRBV6-5 16 CASSYSLAEAYTEAFF TGTGCCAGCAGTTACTCGCTGGCAGAGGCGTACACTGAAGCTTTCTTT
. TRBJ2-7 . TRBV12-3/TRBV12-4 14 CASSLSARSYEQYF TGTGCCAGCAGTTTAAGCGCACGGTCGTACGAGCAGTACTTC
. TRBJ1-4 . TRBV25-1 14 CASREPGPGEKLFF TGTGCCAGCAGGGAACCGGGACCTGGGGAAAAACTGTTTTTT
TRBD2 TRBJ2-3 once TRBV7-2 15 CASSLGDYYTDTQYF TGTGCCAGCAGCTTAGGGGACTATTACACAGATACGCAGTATTTT
. TRBJ1-5 . TRBV2 15 CASSEAAGDNQPQHF TGTGCCAGCAGTGAAGCTGCAGGAGACAATCAGCCCCAGCATTTT
. TRBJ2-7 once TRBV7-2 13 CASSLEGGYEQYF TGTGCCAGCAGCTTAGAAGGCGGGTATGAGCAGTACTTC
. TRBJ2-7 . TRBV7-2 11 CASSAHGEQYF TGTGCCAGCAGCGCCCATGGGGAGCAGTACTTC
TRBD1 TRBJ2-7 . TRBV7-3 16 CASSLRGQGSIYEQYF TGTGCCAGCAGCTTACGGGGACAGGGTAGTATCTACGAGCAGTACTTC
TRBD1 TRBJ1-5 few TRBV5-6 14 CASSLGTGDQPQHF TGTGCCAGCAGCTTGGGGACAGGGGATCAGCCCCAGCATTTT
TRBD2 TRBJ2-3 . TRBV6-2/TRBV6-3 15 CAIRLAGDRTDTQYF TGTGCCATACGACTCGCGGGGGACCGCACAGATACGCAGTATTTT
TRBD1 TRBJ1-2 . TRBV5-1 12 CASKTGVGGYTF TGCGCCAGTAAGACAGGGGTCGGTGGCTACACCTTC
. TRBJ1-6 . TRBV11-3 14 CASSTETGNSPLHF TGTGCCAGCAGCACCGAAACGGGTAATTCACCCCTCCACTTT
. TRBJ1-2 medium-sized TRBV10-3 12 CAISEGDYGYTF TGTGCCATCAGTGAGGGAGACTATGGCTACACCTTC
. TRBJ2-7 . TRBV20-1 12 CSAGSGAGEQYF TGCAGTGCTGGGTCAGGGGCGGGCGAGCAGTACTTC
. TRBJ1-5 medium-sized TRBV2 16 CASSEAAGGGGGPQHF TGTGCCAGCAGTGAAGCGGCTGGGGGCGGGGGGGGGCCCCAGCATTTT
TRBD1 TRBJ2-5 few TRBV6-1 15 CASSPRDRAQETQYF TGTGCCAGCAGTCCCAGGGACAGGGCCCAAGAGACCCAGTACTTC
TRBD1 TRBJ1-2 . TRBV5-4 14 CASSLSTGGRGYTF TGTGCCAGCAGCCTGAGTACAGGGGGACGGGGCTACACCTTC
. TRBJ1-2 few TRBV18 12 CASSPSTDGYTF TGTGCCAGCTCACCATCGACAGATGGCTACACCTTC
. TRBJ1-5 . TRBV2 14 CASSEGVSNQPQHF TGTGCCAGCAGTGAGGGCGTTAGCAATCAGCCCCAGCATTTT
TRBD1 TRBJ2-7 . TRBV15 13 CATSSETGYEQYF TGTGCCACCAGCAGCGAGACAGGGTATGAGCAGTACTTC
. TRBJ1-3 . TRBV9 13 CASSPRAGNTIYF TGTGCCAGCAGCCCCCGCGCGGGAAACACCATATATTTT
TRBD1 TRBJ2-2 few TRBV2 15 CASSERTGYSGELFF TGTGCCAGCAGTGAGAGGACAGGGTATTCCGGGGAGCTGTTTTTT
TRBD2 TRBJ2-3 . TRBV20-1 15 CSAPIPSGGADTQYF TGCAGTGCTCCCATCCCTAGCGGGGGGGCAGATACGCAGTATTTT
. TRBJ1-2 few TRBV21-1 14 CASTLGGVWYGYTF TGTGCCAGCACGCTTGGGGGGGTATGGTATGGCTACACCTTC
. TRBJ2-1 . TRBV20-1 15 CSATRGREFDNEQFF TGCAGTGCTACACGGGGCAGGGAGTTTGACAATGAGCAGTTCTTC
. TRBJ1-5 . TRBV4-2 15 CASSQEVFGNQPQHF TGTGCCAGCAGCCAAGAGGTATTCGGCAATCAGCCCCAGCATTTT
TRBD2 TRBJ2-1 . TRBV19 17 CASSIGTSGAQFGEQFF TGTGCCAGTAGTATAGGCACTAGCGGGGCTCAATTTGGTGAGCAGTTCTTC
. TRBJ2-5 few TRBV2 15 CASSDSRGEQETQYF TGTGCCAGCAGTGATAGCCGAGGGGAACAAGAGACCCAGTACTTC
. TRBJ1-2 . TRBV6-1 15 CASSPLSGTFYGYTF TGTGCCAGCAGTCCCCTCTCCGGGACATTCTATGGCTACACCTTC
TRBD1 TRBJ1-1 few TRBV20-1 14 CSARDRGRSLEAFF TGCAGTGCTAGGGACAGGGGACGCTCCCTTGAAGCTTTCTTT
. TRBJ2-2 few TRBV24-1 14 CATSDLYDTGELFF TGTGCCACCAGTGATTTGTACGACACCGGGGAGCTGTTTTTT